A selection of T cell receptor beta chains follows, all from one sample in a study of cytomegalovirus exposure and HLA in healthy donors. Sequencing was performed with immunoSEQ multiplex PCR; in TCRdb, only in-frame clones are kept and a portion is missing. The sample holds around 200,000 clones, about 79% seen once. Sequenced material: PBMCs. Receptors originate from a woman aged 50 to 65 in good health and CMV-seronegative. CDR3s include the opening cysteine and the closing phenylalanine or tryptophan. A D gene is named only where the DNA matches it firmly. Clone size is not always given. Where it is, it says once, few, many or a class for expanded clones.

clone_size j_call v_call d_call cdr3_aa cdr3_nt
. TRBJ1-3 TRBV6-1 . CASSEASYSGNTIYF TGTGCCAGCAGTGAAGCAAGCTACTCTGGAAACACCATATATTTT
few TRBJ1-1 TRBV5-4 TRBD1 CASSRTGARPEAFF TGTGCCAGCAGCCGGACAGGGGCTCGGCCTGAAGCTTTCTTT
. TRBJ1-2 TRBV2 . CASSGGGDMGGYTF TGTGCCAGCTCAGGTGGGGGCGATATGGGAGGCTACACCTTC
. TRBJ1-2 TRBV19 . CASSIEDRNYGYTF TGTGCCAGTAGTATAGAGGACAGAAACTATGGCTACACCTTC
. TRBJ2-1 TRBV15 . CATSRESALKQFF TGTGCCACCAGCAGAGAGAGCGCGTTAAAGCAGTTCTTC
once TRBJ1-2 TRBV30 TRBD1 CAWRSTGFGSRYGYTF TGTGCCTGGAGATCGACAGGGTTTGGCAGCCGCTATGGCTACACCTTC
. TRBJ2-7 TRBV6-6 TRBD1 CASSQLGQGNEQYF TGTGCCAGCAGTCAGCTGGGACAGGGGAACGAGCAGTACTTC
. TRBJ2-3 TRBV5-6 . CASSLSSTDTQYF TGTGCCAGCAGCTTGTCAAGCACAGATACGCAGTATTTT
. TRBJ1-6 TRBV11-2 TRBD1 CASSPRGTAKTRNSPLHF TGTGCCAGCAGCCCCCGCGGGACAGCAAAAACCAGAAATTCACCCCTCCACTTT
. TRBJ2-7 TRBV4-3 TRBD2 CASSPGREGYYEQYF TGCGCCAGCAGCCCCGGGCGGGAGGGTTACTACGAGCAGTACTTC
once TRBJ1-4 TRBV7-6 . CASSSRRGEKLFF TGTGCCAGCAGCAGCAGACGAGGTGAAAAACTGTTTTTT
. TRBJ2-7 TRBV7-2 . CASSLGLLSSYEQYF TGTGCCAGCAGCCTGGGACTGTTAAGCTCCTACGAGCAGTACTTC
. TRBJ2-6 TRBV19 TRBD1 CASIISSGTGGIGANVLTF TGTGCCAGTATTATCTCCTCTGGGACAGGGGGCATTGGGGCCAACGTCCTGACTTTC
. TRBJ2-1 TRBV19 . CASDLSHGYNEQFF TGTGCCAGTGACTTGAGCCATGGGTACAATGAGCAGTTCTTC
. TRBJ2-1 TRBV5-6 TRBD2 CASSSGTSGGADEQFF TGTGCCAGCAGCTCCGGGACTAGCGGGGGGGCGGATGAGCAGTTCTTC
. TRBJ2-1 TRBV9 TRBD2 CASSGTSRTSGYYNEQFF TGTGCCAGCAGCGGTACCTCGCGGACTAGCGGGTATTACAATGAGCAGTTCTTC
. TRBJ2-5 TRBV7-9 . CASSLPRTAKETQYF TGTGCCAGCAGCTTACCCCGGACAGCTAAAGAGACCCAGTACTTC
. TRBJ2-5 TRBV29-1 TRBD1 CSAVRAGQGSTQYF TGCAGCGCCGTAAGGGCGGGACAGGGGTCGACCCAGTACTTC
. TRBJ2-2 TRBV4-1 . CASSQGGAGAVTGELFF TGCGCCAGCAGCCAGGGGGGCGCGGGAGCGGTTACCGGGGAGCTGTTTTTT
. TRBJ2-1 TRBV5-1 TRBD1 CASSSQVGQGENEQFF TGCGCCAGCAGCTCACAGGTGGGGCAGGGGGAGAATGAGCAGTTCTTC
. TRBJ2-5 TRBV4-3 TRBD2 CATYAGGHQETQYF TGCGCCACTTACGCGGGGGGCCATCAAGAGACCCAGTACTTC
. TRBJ1-2 TRBV27 . CASSSGALYGYTF TGTGCCAGCAGTTCAGGGGCCCTCTATGGCTACACCTTC
. TRBJ1-2 TRBV29-1 . CSVEDYDRSYGYTF TGCAGCGTTGAAGATTACGACAGAAGCTATGGCTACACCTTC
. TRBJ1-6 TRBV6-1 TRBD1 CASSEWDSGRSPLHF TGTGCCAGCAGTGAGTGGGACAGCGGTCGCTCACCCCTCCACTTT
. TRBJ1-5 TRBV4-3 . CASSQDLPQEQYQPQHF TGCGCCAGCAGCCAAGATTTACCACAGGAGCAATATCAGCCCCAGCATTTT
. TRBJ2-7 TRBV6-5 . CASSYSAGNLYEQYF TGTGCCAGCAGTTACTCGGCAGGGAACCTCTACGAGCAGTACTTC
. TRBJ2-1 TRBV5-4 TRBD2 CASSLAGRPSNEQFF TGTGCCAGCAGCTTGGCCGGGAGGCCCTCTAATGAGCAGTTCTTC
. TRBJ1-3 TRBV28 . CASSRTGTGNTIYF TGTGCCAGCAGCCGAACAGGGACGGGAAACACCATATATTTT
. TRBJ2-3 TRBV10-1 TRBD2 CASSAVAGGRLDTQYF TGCGCCAGCAGTGCCGTAGCGGGGGGGCGACTAGATACGCAGTATTTT
. TRBJ1-4 TRBV30 . CAWSVKRGNVRLFF TGTGCCTGGAGTGTAAAAAGGGGGAATGTTAGACTGTTTTTT
once TRBJ2-7 TRBV7-9 . CSILGREQYF TGTTCCATACTAGGACGCGAGCAGTACTTC
. TRBJ1-6 TRBV30 TRBD1 CAWSPGQGVISPLHF TGTGCCTGGAGCCCGGGACAGGGGGTTATTTCACCCCTCCACTTT
. TRBJ2-2 TRBV7-9 . CASSLGRSSTGELFF TGTGCCAGCAGCTTAGGCAGGTCGAGCACCGGGGAGCTGTTTTTT
. TRBJ1-4 TRBV7-8 TRBD1 CASRQGQRDEKLFF TGTGCCAGCAGACAGGGACAGCGGGATGAAAAACTGTTTTTT
. TRBJ2-5 TRBV28 . CASSLARQDSKYF TGTGCCAGCAGTTTGGCGAGACAGGACTCTAAGTACTTC
few TRBJ2-5 TRBV29-1 . CSVEEGQGTRTQYF TGCAGCGTTGAGGAGGGGCAGGGCACAAGGACCCAGTACTTC
once TRBJ2-2 TRBV19 . CASSIGWSERGTGELFF TGTGCCAGTAGTATCGGATGGTCCGAAAGGGGCACCGGGGAGCTGTTTTTT
. TRBJ2-7 TRBV9 TRBD1 CASSEGTGGFATSYEQYF TGTGCCAGCAGCGAGGGGACAGGGGGCTTCGCTACCTCATACGAGCAGTACTTC
. TRBJ2-1 TRBV30 TRBD2 CAWSDRGRRGDEQFF TGTGCCTGGAGTGACCGTGGCCGACGGGGGGATGAGCAGTTCTTC
. TRBJ1-5 TRBV4-2 TRBD1 CASSQDTGAYSNQPQHF TGTGCCAGCAGCCAAGACACAGGGGCTTATAGCAATCAGCCCCAGCATTTT
. TRBJ2-3 TRBV5-1 TRBD2 CASSTGLAGPGRASTDTQYF TGCGCCAGCAGCACGGGACTAGCAGGCCCCGGGAGGGCTAGCACAGATACGCAGTATTTT
. TRBJ1-4 TRBV6-5 . CASSYPGEKLFF TGTGCCAGCAGTTACCCAGGAGAAAAACTGTTTTTT
few TRBJ1-2 TRBV28 TRBD1 CGSGQGLANYGYTF TGTGGTTCGGGACAGGGGTTAGCTAACTATGGCTACACCTTC
once TRBJ1-1 TRBV15 TRBD1 CATSRDSLTGPAEAFF TGTGCCACCAGCAGAGATTCGTTGACAGGGCCAGCTGAAGCTTTCTTT
. TRBJ2-7 TRBV10-3 . CAISGTTKTYEQYF TGTGCCATCAGTGGGACAACGAAGACCTACGAGCAGTACTTC
. TRBJ2-3 TRBV18 TRBD2 CASSPVASGGLADTQYF TGTGCCAGCTCACCAGTCGCTAGCGGGGGACTTGCAGATACGCAGTATTTT
once TRBJ2-2 TRBV29-1 . CSVGEYTGELFF TGCAGCGTTGGGGAGTATACCGGGGAGCTGTTTTTT
. TRBJ2-1 TRBV7-6 TRBD2 CASSLGTSGIYNEQFF TGTGCCAGCAGCCTCGGGACTAGCGGCATCTACAATGAGCAGTTCTTC
. TRBJ2-7 TRBV4-2 . CASSQDGLLGEQYF TGTGCCAGCAGCCAGGATGGACTACTAGGGGAGCAGTACTTC
. TRBJ1-6 TRBV2 . CASSGDGLSPLHF TGTGCCAGCAGTGGAGACGGACTCTCACCCCTCCACTTT